The rows below give T cell receptor beta chains drawn from one sample of a study of blood T cells in healthy people across ages. Each CDR3 protein is one row after TCRdb ran MiXCR on the 5' RACE reads. In the table there are more than 1,000,000 distinct CDR3 sequences, approximately 25% of which are singletons. These data were also reused for a study on T cells of mothers and their children.

Sequenced input: blood. The receptor source for this set is a girl aged 2 to 9 in good health. The CDR3 runs from the conserved cysteine through the conserved F or W. D genes are given only for firm matches. Size is omitted from some rows. Given values are once, few, many or a class for expanded clones.

D gene | J gene | clone size | V gene | CDR3 protein | CDR3 DNA
- | TRBJ2-2 | few | TRBV7-2 | CASSLAIAGIDTGELFF | TGTGCCAGCAGCTTAGCCATCGCAGGGATCGACACCGGGGAGCTGTTTTTT
TRBD2 | TRBJ2-5 | - | TRBV12-3/TRBV12-4 | CASSHPTRGDQETQYF | TGTGCCAGCAGTCACCCCACGCGGGGGGACCAAGAGACCCAGTACTTC
- | TRBJ2-2 | - | TRBV18 | CASSPRTITGELFF | TGTGCCAGCTCACCGAGGACAATTACCGGGGAGCTGTTTTTT
TRBD2 | TRBJ2-1 | few | TRBV6-2/TRBV6-3 | CASSSGTSGGASWQFF | TGTGCCAGCAGCTCCGGGACTAGCGGGGGGGCCAGTTGGCAGTTCTTC
TRBD2 | TRBJ2-3 | - | TRBV2 | CASSGYRTSGGNTDTQYF | TGTGCCAGCAGTGGCTATCGGACTAGCGGGGGGAACACAGATACGCAGTATTTT
- | TRBJ2-3 | - | TRBV11-1 | CASSSMRVLSTDTQYF | TGTGCCAGCAGCTCTATGAGAGTCTTAAGCACAGATACGCAGTATTTT
TRBD1 | TRBJ2-1 | - | TRBV19 | CASSAKYRGADPQQFF | TGTGCCAGTAGTGCGAAATACAGGGGCGCCGACCCACAGCAGTTCTTC
- | TRBJ1-6 | - | TRBV7-2 | CASSLGGGRALHF | TGTGCCAGCAGCTTAGGGGGTGGGAGAGCCCTCCACTTT
- | TRBJ2-5 | many | TRBV5-1 | CASSLDSQETQYF | TGTGCCAGCAGCTTAGACAGCCAAGAGACCCAGTACTTC
- | TRBJ1-1 | - | TRBV4-1 | CASSQDSQGNTEAFF | TGCGCCAGCAGCCAAGATTCTCAGGGGAACACTGAAGCTTTCTTT
- | TRBJ2-1 | - | TRBV2 | CASREGTPEQFF | TGTGCCAGCAGAGAGGGCACTCCTGAGCAGTTCTTC
- | TRBJ2-5 | - | TRBV10-3 | CAITAVRGETQYF | TGTGCCATCACTGCGGTCAGAGGAGAGACCCAGTACTTC
TRBD2 | TRBJ2-1 | - | TRBV20-1 | CSTRQTSEKYEQFF | TGCAGCACCCGGCAGACTAGCGAGAAGTATGAGCAGTTCTTC
- | TRBJ1-1 | few | TRBV7-9 | CASSPGRRAFF | TGTGCCAGCAGCCCGGGGAGAAGAGCTTTCTTT
- | TRBJ1-2 | - | TRBV12-3/TRBV12-4 | CASTDTRGYGHTF | TGTGCCAGCACTGATACAAGGGGCTATGGCCACACCTTC
- | TRBJ2-5 | - | TRBV7-9 | CASSLPSEGRRETQYF | TGTGCCAGCAGCTTACCCTCTGAGGGCCGGAGAGAGACCCAGTACTTC
TRBD1 | TRBJ1-6 | few | TRBV5-6 | CASSRDRGKNSPLHF | TGTGCCAGCAGCCGGGACAGGGGTAAAAATTCACCCCTCCACTTT
- | TRBJ2-1 | few | TRBV6-1 | CASSDAHNEQFF | TGTGCCAGCAGTGATGCCCACAATGAGCAGTTCTTC
- | TRBJ1-2 | few | TRBV6-5 | CASHDSRGYGYTF | TGTGCCAGTCATGACAGCAGGGGCTATGGCTACACCTTC
TRBD2 | TRBJ2-1 | - | TRBV3-1 | CASSQLAGALNEQFF | TGTGCCAGCAGCCAACTAGCGGGAGCGCTAAATGAGCAGTTCTTC
- | TRBJ2-1 | few | TRBV12-3/TRBV12-4 | CASNPGADYNEQFF | TGTGCCAGCAACCCAGGGGCGGACTACAATGAGCAGTTCTTC
- | TRBJ2-4 | - | TRBV6-1 | CASSDVDSAGYMQYF | TGTGCCAGCAGTGACGTTGACTCGGCCGGGTACATGCAGTACTTC
- | TRBJ2-1 | - | TRBV6-5 | CASSSPGKANEQFF | TGTGCCAGCAGTTCCCCGGGGAAGGCAAATGAGCAGTTCTTC
- | TRBJ2-1 | - | TRBV10-2 | CASMFPQSSYNEQFF | TGCGCCAGCATGTTCCCGCAGAGCTCCTACAATGAGCAGTTCTTC
TRBD2 | TRBJ2-1 | - | TRBV25-1 | CASTSSIAGAYNEQFF | TGTGCCAGCACTTCTTCTATAGCGGGGGCCTACAATGAGCAGTTCTTC
- | TRBJ2-7 | - | TRBV7-6 | CASSLSPGTATYEQYF | TGTGCCAGCAGCTTATCGCCCGGGACTGCGACCTACGAGCAGTACTTC
- | TRBJ2-3 | - | TRBV15 | CATSARLHTDTQYF | TGTGCCACCTCCGCTCGGCTCCACACAGATACGCAGTATTTT
TRBD2 | TRBJ2-7 | few | TRBV7-9 | CTSSLRFGTSHEQYF | TGTACCAGCAGCTTAAGGTTTGGGACTAGCCACGAGCAGTACTTC
TRBD2 | TRBJ2-7 | - | TRBV7-2 | CASSAKTWTSGYTYEQYF | TGTGCCAGCAGCGCGAAAACCTGGACTAGCGGCTATACGTACGAGCAGTACTTC
- | TRBJ2-7 | few | TRBV20-1 | CSARDNRVSYEQYF | TGCAGTGCTAGAGACAACAGGGTCTCCTACGAGCAGTACTTC
TRBD1 | TRBJ1-1 | - | TRBV18 | CASSLSRTGRMNTEAFF | TGTGCCAGCTCGCTTAGTCGGACAGGAAGAATGAACACTGAAGCTTTCTTT
- | TRBJ2-1 | - | TRBV24-1 | CATSDPQGARRYNEQFF | TGTGCCACCAGTGATCCCCAGGGAGCGCGACGCTACAATGAGCAGTTCTTC
TRBD2 | TRBJ2-3 | - | TRBV20-1 | CSGGGALTNTDTQYF | TGCAGCGGGGGGGGGGCCCTGACCAACACAGATACGCAGTATTTT
- | TRBJ1-5 | - | TRBV6-2/TRBV6-3 | CASRPLPAGSNQPQHF | TGTGCCAGCAGGCCCCTTCCTGCAGGGAGCAATCAGCCCCAGCATTTT
- | TRBJ2-1 | - | TRBV5-1 | CASSLRENYNEQFF | TGCGCCAGCAGCTTGAGGGAAAACTACAATGAGCAGTTCTTC
TRBD1 | TRBJ1-5 | many | TRBV12-3/TRBV12-4 | CASSWTGSNQPQHF | TGTGCCAGCAGTTGGACAGGGAGCAATCAGCCCCAGCATTTT
- | TRBJ1-4 | - | TRBV12-3/TRBV12-4 | CAGSFGPDEKLFF | TGTGCCGGCAGTTTCGGGCCAGATGAAAAACTGTTTTTT
- | TRBJ1-4 | few | TRBV11-3 | CASKLTVWVLFF | TGTGCCAGCAAATTAACGGTGTGGGTCCTGTTTTTT
- | TRBJ2-1 | - | TRBV13 | CASSLGGSRFHGEQFF | TGTGCCAGCAGCTTAGGGGGTAGCAGGTTCCACGGTGAGCAGTTCTTC
- | TRBJ2-7 | - | TRBV6-6 | CASSFTDRLPSYEQYF | TGTGCCAGCAGCTTCACAGACAGGCTACCCTCCTACGAGCAGTACTTC
- | TRBJ1-5 | few | TRBV12-5 | CASDRDTGQPQHF | TGTGCTAGTGACCGGGACACAGGACAGCCCCAGCATTTT
TRBD1 | TRBJ2-1 | few | TRBV12-3/TRBV12-4 | CASSDMDRVAYNEQFF | TGTGCCAGCAGTGACATGGACAGGGTCGCATACAATGAGCAGTTCTTC
TRBD1 | TRBJ2-1 | - | TRBV6-5 | CASSSNAGDRSFNEQFF | TGTGCCAGCAGTTCCAACGCCGGGGACAGGAGCTTTAATGAGCAGTTCTTC
TRBD2 | TRBJ2-1 | - | TRBV7-8 | CASSFGVAGRNEQFF | TGTGCCAGCAGCTTCGGGGTAGCGGGGCGGAATGAGCAGTTCTTC
- | TRBJ2-7 | few | TRBV9 | CASSETPGHSYEQYF | TGTGCCAGCAGCGAGACCCCGGGACACTCCTACGAGCAGTACTTC
TRBD1 | TRBJ2-5 | - | TRBV29-1 | CSVGPGTGSWTQYF | TGCAGCGTTGGGCCCGGGACAGGGTCATGGACCCAGTACTTC
- | TRBJ2-7 | - | TRBV3-1 | CASSQDSWTQYF | TGTGCCAGCAGCCAAGATTCATGGACGCAGTACTTC
TRBD1 | TRBJ1-5 | few | TRBV4-1 | CASSQGTGSQPQHF | TGCGCCAGCAGCCAAGGGACAGGGAGCCAGCCCCAGCATTTT
TRBD2 | TRBJ2-7 | - | TRBV6-1 | CASAGLAGDVGSYEQYF | TGTGCCAGCGCGGGACTAGCGGGAGACGTAGGGTCCTACGAGCAGTACTTC
- | TRBJ1-1 | few | TRBV29-1 | CSAAPVGGEAFF | TGCAGCGCCGCCCCGGTGGGGGGGGAAGCTTTCTTT
- | TRBJ2-1 | - | TRBV28 | CASSSDIEQFF | TGTGCCAGCTCCTCGGATATCGAGCAGTTCTTC
TRBD1 | TRBJ2-1 | - | TRBV24-1 | CATSDRDSISSYNEQFF | TGTGCCACCAGTGACCGGGACAGTATAAGCTCCTACAATGAGCAGTTCTTC
TRBD1 | TRBJ1-6 | - | TRBV3-1 | CASSQMGTGRAPLHF | TGTGCCAGCAGCCAAATGGGGACAGGGAGAGCACCCCTCCACTTT
- | TRBJ1-2 | - | TRBV19 | CASSIEGSYGYTF | TGTGCCAGTAGTATAGAAGGATCCTATGGCTACACCTTC
- | TRBJ1-5 | few | TRBV6-1 | CASYDITRGSNQPQHF | TGTGCCAGCTATGATATCACAAGGGGTAGTAATCAGCCCCAGCATTTT
- | TRBJ2-7 | - | TRBV29-1 | CSVEEGTPYEQYF | TGCAGCGTTGAAGAAGGGACCCCCTACGAGCAGTACTTC
- | TRBJ1-2 | - | TRBV19 | CASSIRGPSGYTF | TGTGCCAGTAGTATCAGAGGGCCTAGCGGCTACACCTTC
- | TRBJ2-7 | - | TRBV29-1 | CSVAGKGQGEQYF | TGCAGCGTTGCGGGAAAGGGGCAGGGGGAGCAGTACTTC
- | TRBJ2-7 | - | TRBV12-3/TRBV12-4 | CASSPTDDSNNSYEQYF | TGTGCCAGCAGTCCAACCGACGATTCAAATAATTCCTACGAGCAGTACTTC